The entry below gives a single T cell receptor beta chain sequence along with its context. Primers for the PCR totalled 60 Vbeta and 13 Jbeta. Data came from immunoSEQ multiplex PCR; TCRdb stores just in-frame clones and leaves some out. The repertoire has 200,000 or so clones, approximately 80% of them found once; the top ten carry about 0.1%. This sample was taken from a study of cytomegalovirus exposure and HLA in healthy donors. Whole-study context: Most donors, around 81% of 350 to 450 genotyped, fell in the Caucasian-associated ancestry cluster.

Germline CDR1 and CDR2: LGHNA and YNFKEQ. CDR3 length: 16 residues. V lost 4 bases to trimming and J lost 2 bases; unmatched junction nucleotides: 5. V gene TRBV4-2 combines with J gene TRBJ2-7; TRBD2 matches at 13 bases. This TCR was recovered from a boy younger than 10 in good health and CMV-seronegative. Sequencing was performed on PBMCs. The CDR3 reads CASSPPGLAGTYEQYF. In DNA form, the CDR3 reads TGTGCCAGCAGCCCACCGGGACTAGCGGGGACCTACGAGCAGTACTTC.